Sequencing of this TCR beta chain was carried out in a study of cytomegalovirus exposure and HLA in healthy donors. Regarding the study as a whole: Segments of the TCR beta V type were, in most cases, productive about 90% or about 30% of the time in an earlier analysis.

CDR1 SEHNR and CDR2 FQNEAQ come from the germline V gene (reference sequence). V lost 6 bases, J lost 2 bases, and 8 bases stayed unmatched. The CDR3 is 17 residues long. PCR used 60 Vbeta primers and 13 Jbeta primers. Profiled with immunoSEQ multiplex PCR; TCRdb holds only in-frame clones, not every one. The sample has about 120,000 clones; 15% to 17% are singletons. This clone occurred a few times. Its matching antigen is unknown. These donors, healthy bone marrow donors, were studied. While unrecorded immune exposures were likely, the donors were nominally healthy when sampled. The V call is TRBV7-9, the J call TRBJ2-6; 9 bases map to TRBD1. This TCR derives from a woman under 30 in good health and CMV-seronegative. Sequencing input: PBMCs. CDR3 sequence reads: CASSPTGGGAGANVLTF. The CDR3 DNA is TGTGCCAGCAGTCCCACAGGGGGCGGAGCTGGGGCCAACGTCCTGACTTTC. The entire variable domain, with the rest obtained from reference TRBV7-9 and TRBJ2-6, is as follows: DTGVSQNPRHKITKRGQNVTFRCDPISEHNRLYWYRQTLGQGPEFLTYFQNEAQLEKSRLLSDRFSAERPKGSFSTLEIQRTEQGDSAMYLCASSPTGGGAGANVLTFGAGSRLTVL.